These 8 T cell receptor beta chains were all obtained from the same sample, sequenced in a study of blood T cell repertoires in COVID-19. Assay: immunoSEQ multiplex PCR; the TCRdb copy retains only in-frame clones and omits some. The sample lists fewer than 80,000 clones; about 70% were seen once. The sequencing input was peripheral blood. The receptors were gathered from a man aged 55-75 years with acute or convalescent COVID-19.

The rearrangement links TRBV14 to TRBJ2-5, with D perhaps TRBD2 (6 bases). CDR1 is SGHDN, CDR2 FVKESK, per germline. The CDR3 is 13 amino acids. Trimming took 4 bases from V and 7 from J, leaving 13 bases between them. The CDR3 bases are TGTGCCAGCAGCCTTGGTTGGCGGGGGACCCAGTACTTC. Translating it yields CASSLGWRGTQYF.

The chain couples TRBV4-1 to TRBJ1-2; maybe TRBD1 (6 bases). Trimming cost V 4 bases and J 2 bases, with 17 bases left between them. Per the germline V gene, CDR1 is MGHRA and CDR2 is YSYEKL. This CDR3 region has 16 residues. CDR3 loop: CASSPLWGQTNYGYTF. The DNA for the CDR3 is TGCGCCAGCAGCCCCCTCTGGGGGCAGACAAACTATGGCTACACCTTC.

The chain recombines TRBV7-9 with TRBJ2-6; D possibly corresponds to TRBD1 (5 bases). The V end was cut by 2 bases, the J end by 0 bases, with 11 bases between. The CDR3 runs 17 residues. Germline values: CDR1 SEHNR, CDR2 FQNEAQ (reference sequence). The CDR3 is CASSLMGQLSGANVLTF. As DNA, the CDR3 is TGTGCCAGCAGCTTAATGGGGCAACTCTCTGGGGCCAACGTCCTGACTTTC.

This clone was seen a single time. The gene calls are TRBV9 and TRBJ2-3; the D gene is possibly TRBD1 (5 bases). V lost 4 bases and J 3 bases, leaving 15 bases between the germline ends. Germline assignment: CDR1 SGDLS and CDR2 YYNGEE. The CDR3 contains 15 residues. DNA for the CDR3: TGTGCCAGCAGCCTCCAGTTGGGGCCGACAGATACGCAGTATTTT. Translated, it gives CASSLQLGPTDTQYF.

This clone was seen a single time. The V call is TRBV6-4, the J call TRBJ1-1, with 8 positions matching TRBD1. The ends lost 6 bases at V and 1 base at J; junction bases unmatched: 4. The CDR3 is 14 residues long. Germline-derived CDR1 and CDR2 are MRHNA and SNTAGT. CDR3 region: CASRGGTGNTEAFF. The CDR3 DNA follows: TGTGCCAGCAGGGGAGGGACAGGGAACACTGAAGCTTTCTTT.

This chain links TRBV19 with TRBJ2-1; TRBD2 matches 16 bases. This CDR3 is built from 20 residues. V shed 3 bases and J 2 bases; nucleotides not matched to a gene: 10. From germline, CDR1 is LNHDA and CDR2 SQIVND (reference sequence). CDR3 nucleotides: TGTGCCAGTAGTATTGAGCCGGGACTAGCGGGAGGGCCGGCCTACAATGAGCAGTTCTTC. Translating gives CASSIEPGLAGGPAYNEQFF.

The V and J genes are TRBV19 and TRBJ2-5, with a weak D call TRBD2 (5 bases). V shed 8 bases and J shed 1 base, with 11 bases lying between them. Germline-derived CDR1 and CDR2 are LNHDA and SQIVND (reference sequence). The CDR3 is made up of 13 amino acids. As DNA, the CDR3 is TGTGCCAGTGCGGGCACTAGCCAAGAGACCCAGTACTTC. Translated: CASAGTSQETQYF.

The rearrangement joins TRBV9 to TRBJ2-7, with 8 bases identical to TRBD2. Germline assignment: CDR1 SGDLS and CDR2 YYNGEE. The CDR3 spans 15 residues. V lost 0 bases, J lost 3 bases, and 5 bases stayed unmatched. This CDR3 reads CASSVVPAGVYEQYF. The CDR3 DNA reads as TGTGCCAGCAGCGTAGTACCAGCGGGAGTCTACGAGCAGTACTTC.